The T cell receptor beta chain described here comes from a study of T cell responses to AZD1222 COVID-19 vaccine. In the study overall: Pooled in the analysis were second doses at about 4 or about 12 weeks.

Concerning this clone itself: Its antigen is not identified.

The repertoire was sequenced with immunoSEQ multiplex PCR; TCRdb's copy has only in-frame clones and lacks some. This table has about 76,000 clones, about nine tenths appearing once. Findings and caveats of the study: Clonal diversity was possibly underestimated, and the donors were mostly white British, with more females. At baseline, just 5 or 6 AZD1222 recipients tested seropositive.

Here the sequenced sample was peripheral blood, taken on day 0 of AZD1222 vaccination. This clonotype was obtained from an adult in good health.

CDR3 region: CASSQERTGLGTDTQYF. CDR3 coding DNA: TGCGCCAGCAGCCAGGAAAGGACAGGGTTGGGCACAGATACGCAGTATTTT. The chain has TRBV4-1 and TRBJ2-3, with TRBD1 matching over 8 bases. The CDR3 sequence is 17 residues long. The V segment lost 3 bases and the J segment 1 base; nucleotides outside the gene matches: 9. CDR1 and CDR2 (germline): MGHRA, YSYEKL.